The 30 T cell receptor beta chains given below trace back to one sample, sequenced in a study of cytomegalovirus exposure and HLA in healthy donors. Produced via immunoSEQ multiplex PCR; TCRdb's table is partial and in-frame only. The data hold about 69,000 clones, with nearly 96% observed a single time. Input material: PBMCs. These receptors all come from a woman between 18 and 29 years old in good health and CMV-seropositive.

The chain is built from TRBV28 and TRBJ2-7; the D is unclear. The CDR3 is 12 amino acids. Germline values: CDR1 MDHEN, CDR2 SYDVKM. V lost 6 bases and J 0 bases, leaving 6 bases between the germline ends. As DNA, the CDR3 is TGTGCCAGCAGCCTAAGCTCCTACGAGCAGTACTTC. Its translation is CASSLSSYEQYF.

The chain links TRBV6-5 to TRBJ2-3, with 7 bases matching TRBD1. V was clipped by 6 bases and J by 0 bases; unmatched bases: 9. The V gene's germline CDR1 is MNHEY and CDR2 SVGAGI. The CDR3 consists of 16 residues. CDR3 region: CASRYRGGFSTDTQYF. In DNA form, the CDR3 reads TGTGCCAGCAGGTACAGGGGTGGTTTTAGCACAGATACGCAGTATTTT.

J is TRBJ1-2 and V is TRBV28; 8 bases are a match to TRBD1. Trimming removed 6 bases from V and 6 bases from J; junction bases left unmatched: 9. Germline V gene sequence: CDR1 MDHEN, CDR2 SYDVKM. CDR3 length equals 14 residues. This chain's CDR3 is CASRTQGAQDGYTF. The CDR3 nucleotides read TGTGCCAGCAGGACCCAGGGGGCGCAGGATGGCTACACCTTC.

The genes are TRBV5-5 and TRBJ1-5; no clear D. There are 16 residues in the CDR3. Germline lookup yields CDR1 SGHKS and CDR2 YYEKEE (reference sequence). V was shortened by 0 bases and J by 9 bases, with 19 bases between the two germline ends. CDR3 nucleotide sequence: TGTGCCAGCAGCTTGGAACCGCAAGAAGTTGGGAGGCCCCAGCATTTT. It codes for CASSLEPQEVGRPQHF. Full variable domain (rest looked up from reference TRBV5-5 and TRBJ1-5): DAGVTQSPTHLIKTRGQQVTLRCSPISGHKSVSWYQQVLGQGPQFIFQYYEKEERGRGNFPDRFSARQFPNYSSELNVNALLLGDSALYLCASSLEPQEVGRPQHFGDGTRLSIL.

V usage is TRBV6-6 and J usage is TRBJ2-7; a possible D gene is TRBD1 (6 bases). The CDR3 is made up of 13 amino acids. The V gene lost 8 bases and the J gene lost 6 bases, with 17 bases spanning the gap. Germline loops: CDR1 MNHNY, CDR2 SVGAGI (reference sequence). The CDR3, as DNA: TGTGCCAGCGAAGCAACAGGGCCCCGCGAGCAGTACTTC. Protein sequence: CASEATGPREQYF.

The chain recombines TRBV4-3 with TRBJ1-1, with D perhaps TRBD1 (5 bases). The CDR3 consists of 16 residues. The V end lost 0 bases, the J end lost 6 bases, and 17 bases lay between the germline ends. Germline V lookup: CDR1 LGHNA, CDR2 YSLEER. In nucleotides, the CDR3 is TGCGCCAGCAGCCAAGAAGGATTCAGGGTGCCTCCTGAAGCTTTCTTT. Amino acid sequence: CASSQEGFRVPPEAFF.

In DNA form, the CDR3 reads TGTGCCAGCAGCTTAGGGGGGGGGTCCCAGCATTTT. Protein: CASSLGGGSQHF. The chain joins TRBV7-9 to TRBJ1-5, with a tentative D call TRBD1 (5 bases). The CDR3 totals 12 residues. The germline V gene has CDR1 SEHNR and CDR2 FQNEAQ (reference sequence). Trimming took 1 base from V and 11 from J, leaving 9 bases between them. Filled out from reference TRBV7-9 and TRBJ1-5, the complete variable domain reads DTGVSQNPRHKITKRGQNVTFRCDPISEHNRLYWYRQTLGQGPEFLTYFQNEAQLEKSRLLSDRFSAERPKGSFSTLEIQRTEQGDSAMYLCASSLGGGSQHFGDGTRLSIL.

The chain couples TRBV4-3 to TRBJ2-1; TRBD1 might be the D (5 bases). The CDR3 is 17 residues long. Trimming removed 0 bases from V and 6 bases from J, with 18 bases in between. In germline, CDR1 is LGHNA, CDR2 YSLEER. CDR3 region: CASSQDLGREDFNEQFF. CDR3 DNA sequence: TGCGCCAGCAGCCAAGATCTGGGCAGGGAAGATTTCAATGAGCAGTTCTTC.

The V call is TRBV5-1, the J call TRBJ2-3, with D hard to call. Germline lookup yields CDR1 SGHRS and CDR2 YFSETQ. CDR3 size: 14 residues. The germline V and J ends were trimmed by 6 bases and 0 bases, with 11 bases remaining between them. The CDR3: CASTPTGSTDTQYF. CDR3 DNA: TGCGCCAGCACCCCCACCGGGAGCACAGATACGCAGTATTTT.

The gene calls are TRBV29-1 and TRBJ2-1, with 8 bases matching TRBD2. CDR3 length equals 14 residues. The V segment lost 7 bases and the J segment 0 bases; nucleotides outside the gene matches: 5. CDR1 and CDR2 (germline): SQVTM, ANQGSEA. The CDR3: CSARGGDSYNEQFF. As DNA, the CDR3 is TGCAGCGCCCGGGGGGGTGACTCCTACAATGAGCAGTTCTTC.

The genes are TRBV19 and TRBJ2-7; D is perhaps TRBD1 (5 bases). Per the germline V gene, CDR1 is LNHDA and CDR2 is SQIVND (reference sequence). Trimming took 9 bases from V and 6 from J, leaving 24 bases between them. This CDR3 is built from 15 residues. For the CDR3, the DNA is TGTGCCAGCCGGATCGGACAAGGCCGGCTTGGCGAGCAGTACTTC. Its protein product is CASRIGQGRLGEQYF.

The rearrangement uses TRBV4-2 and TRBJ2-7; TRBD2 matches 9 bases. Germline V lookup: CDR1 LGHNA, CDR2 YNFKEQ. The V segment lost 1 base and the J segment 4 bases; nucleotides outside the gene matches: 5. The CDR3 length is 15 residues. For the CDR3, the DNA is TGTGCCAGCAGCCAAGTTGCGGGAGGGCCTTACGAGCAGTACTTC. Translation: CASSQVAGGPYEQYF.

V is TRBV14 and J is TRBJ2-5, with TRBD1 matching over 9 bases. CDR3 length equals 13 residues. Per germline, CDR1 SGHDN and CDR2 FVKESK. V lost 6 bases, J lost 3 bases, and 2 bases stayed unmatched. CDR3 sequence reads: CASRRTGEETQYF. The CDR3 bases are TGTGCCAGCAGGCGGACAGGGGAAGAGACCCAGTACTTC.

The chain uses TRBV30 and TRBJ2-5; 9 bases are a match to TRBD2. CDR1 and CDR2 from the germline V gene are GTSNPN and SVGIG (reference sequence). V gave up 2 bases and J gave up 5 bases; unmatched junction bases: 15. The CDR3 spans 17 residues. Here the CDR3 DNA reads TGTGCCTGGAGTCCCCCGATGGGCGGGAGGGCCGGGGAGACCCAGTACTTC. Protein product: CAWSPPMGGRAGETQYF.

The chain joins TRBV9 to TRBJ1-1; 7 bases map to TRBD1. The ends lost 1 base at V and 1 base at J; junction bases unmatched: 7. The CDR3 consists of 16 residues. Germline V gene data show CDR1 as SGDLS and CDR2 as YYNGEE. CDR3 nucleotides: TGTGCCAGCAGCGTACCCCGGGACAGAGAGAACACTGAAGCTTTCTTT. Protein: CASSVPRDRENTEAFF.

V is TRBV4-3 and J is TRBJ1-4, with 11 bases lining up with TRBD1. The CDR3 contains 15 residues. The junction had 3 bases not matched to a gene; V was cut back by 1 base and J by 8 bases. Germline CDR1 and CDR2: LGHNA and YSLEER. In DNA form, the CDR3 reads TGCGCCAGCAGCCAAGCCGGGACAGGGGGGGAAAAACTGTTTTTT. Its protein is CASSQAGTGGEKLFF.

The chain recombines TRBV27 with TRBJ2-7; 7 bases line up with TRBD2. The CDR3 runs 13 residues. Germline V gene lookup returns CDR1 MNHEY and CDR2 SMNVEV (reference sequence). The V segment lost 4 bases and the J segment 2 bases; nucleotides outside the gene matches: 2. The CDR3 bases are TGTGCCAGCAGTTCGGGGGGTACCTACGAGCAGTACTTC. It yields the protein CASSSGGTYEQYF.

V usage is TRBV6-5 and J usage is TRBJ2-1; TRBD2 matches at 9 bases. There are 15 residues in the CDR3. The ends lost 3 bases at V and 0 bases at J; junction bases unmatched: 0. Germline V lookup: CDR1 MNHEY, CDR2 SVGAGI. CDR3 protein: CASSYSGSSYNEQFF. DNA for the CDR3: TGTGCCAGCAGTTATAGCGGGAGCTCCTACAATGAGCAGTTCTTC.

This clone was counted once. The J gene is TRBJ2-1, the V gene TRBV7-8; 7 positions agree with TRBD2. The ends lost 3 bases at V and 1 base at J; junction bases unmatched: 9. The CDR3 loop spans 17 amino acids. The germline V gene encodes CDR1 SGHVS and CDR2 FQNEAQ. The chain's CDR3 is CASSLKRLAASYNEQFF. The CDR3 region has the DNA TGTGCCAGCAGCTTGAAACGACTAGCTGCGTCCTACAATGAGCAGTTCTTC.

The chain uses TRBV4-1 and TRBJ1-3; D ambiguous. Germline lookup yields CDR1 MGHRA and CDR2 YSYEKL. V dropped 0 bases and J dropped 0 bases, with 6 bases sitting between them. The CDR3 contains 15 residues. The CDR3 is CASSQDPTSGNTIYF. The CDR3 nucleotides read TGCGCCAGCAGCCAAGATCCTACCTCTGGAAACACCATATATTTT.

This chain connects TRBV2 to TRBJ1-4; 8 nucleotides agree with TRBD1. V lost 6 bases, J lost 3 bases, and 6 bases stayed unmatched. The V gene's germline CDR1 is SNHLY and CDR2 FYNNEI. The CDR3 consists of 15 residues. The CDR3 spells CASRATGGSNEKLFF. The CDR3 DNA reads as TGTGCCAGCAGGGCAACAGGGGGGTCTAATGAAAAACTGTTTTTT.

The chain recombines TRBV28 with TRBJ2-7; D remains unclear. The CDR3 is 12 amino acids. Germline loops: CDR1 MDHEN, CDR2 SYDVKM. The V gene lost 5 bases and the J gene lost 3 bases, with 8 bases spanning the gap. CDR3 sequence: CASSLYRYEQYF. The DNA for the CDR3 is TGTGCCAGCAGTCTCTACCGCTACGAGCAGTACTTC.

CDR3 sequence: CASSGQFNQPQHF. In DNA, the CDR3 is TGTGCCAGCAGCGGACAGTTCAATCAGCCCCAGCATTTT. The V gene is TRBV6-1, the J gene TRBJ1-5; TRBD1 might be the D (6 bases). Germline CDR1 is MNHNS and CDR2 is SASEGT. V shed 6 bases and J shed 3 bases, with 9 bases lying between them. This CDR3 contains 13 residues.

The chain couples TRBV11-2 to TRBJ2-1; 7 bases match TRBD2. With V trimmed by 0 bases and J by 4 bases, 9 bases remained unmatched. The CDR3 spans 17 residues. Germline V gene lookup returns CDR1 SGHAT and CDR2 FQNNGV. Here the CDR3 DNA reads TGTGCCAGCAGCTTAGATCAACCCAGACTAGCATACAATGAGCAGTTCTTC. Residues: CASSLDQPRLAYNEQFF.

This rearrangement joins TRBV11-3 to TRBJ2-2; 10 bases fit TRBD1. Germline trimming cut 5 bases from V and 3 bases from J; bases unmatched to any gene: 6. Germline assignment: CDR1 SGHNT and CDR2 YENEEA. The CDR3 is 16 residues long. Here the CDR3 DNA reads TGTGCCAGCAGCCATGACAGGGGGCGCGACACCGGGGAGCTGTTTTTT. This sequence encodes CASSHDRGRDTGELFF. Drawing the rest from reference TRBV11-3 and TRBJ2-2, the complete variable domain is EAGVVQSPRYKIIEKKQPVAFWCNPISGHNTLYWYLQNLGQGPELLIRYENEEAVDDSQLPKDRFSAERLKGVDSTLKIQPAELGDSAVYLCASSHDRGRDTGELFFGEGSRLTVL.

V is TRBV9 and J is TRBJ1-2; 8 bases are a match to TRBD1. The CDR3 spans 14 residues. The junction had 5 bases not matched to a gene; V was cut back by 3 bases and J by 4 bases. Germline CDR1 SGDLS, CDR2 YYNGEE. CDR3 sequence: CASSAEDRAYGYTF. The DNA for the CDR3 is TGTGCCAGCAGCGCAGAGGACAGGGCCTATGGCTACACCTTC.

The genes are TRBV28 and TRBJ1-2; 7 bases align to TRBD1. This CDR3 is 13 amino acids long. Germline V lookup: CDR1 MDHEN, CDR2 SYDVKM. J gave up 4 bases and V 5 bases, and 4 bases lay outside the gene matches. The CDR3 loop is CASSPPGGYGYTF. The CDR3 nucleotides read TGTGCCAGCAGTCCCCCAGGGGGCTATGGCTACACCTTC.

The chain has TRBV2 and TRBJ1-1; TRBD1 matches at 8 bases. The trim removed 6 bases at V and 1 base at J, leaving 4 bases unmatched. The CDR3 length is 14 residues. Germline assignment: CDR1 SNHLY and CDR2 FYNNEI. The CDR3 loop is CASRLDRENTEAFF. The CDR3 nucleotides read TGTGCCAGCAGATTGGACAGGGAGAACACTGAAGCTTTCTTT.

The V gene is TRBV5-1, the J gene TRBJ2-7; D unresolved. Trimming removed 0 bases from V and 2 bases from J, with 9 bases in between. Germline CDR1 and CDR2: SGHRS and YFSETQ. The CDR3 loop spans 14 amino acids. CDR3 sequence reads: CASSLARSTYEQYF. In DNA form, the CDR3 reads TGCGCCAGCAGCTTGGCCAGATCCACCTACGAGCAGTACTTC.

This sequence joins TRBV4-3 and TRBJ1-2; tentative D call: TRBD1 (6 bases). The CDR3 has 15 residues. CDR1 is LGHNA, CDR2 YSLEER, per germline. Trimming pared 0 bases from V and 8 bases from J, leaving 16 bases between. The chain's CDR3 is CASSQEPGGHQGYTF. Here the CDR3 DNA reads TGCGCCAGCAGCCAAGAACCGGGGGGGCATCAAGGCTACACCTTC.